Below, 6 T cell receptor beta chains from the same sample are listed, as sequenced in a study of T cell responses to AZD1222 COVID-19 vaccine. Sequencing was performed with immunoSEQ multiplex PCR; in TCRdb, only in-frame clones are kept and a portion is missing. Found here are 130,000 or so clones, roughly nine tenths of them singletons; the top ten hold 3%. Sequenced here: peripheral blood, sampled 28 days after the second AZD1222 dose. The receptor source for this set is an adult who received the AZD1222 COVID-19 vaccine.

This clone was detected only a few times. This chain links TRBV28 with TRBJ1-4, with 7 bases fitting TRBD1. Germline-derived CDR1 and CDR2 are MDHEN and SYDVKM. This CDR3 comprises 16 residues. With V trimmed by 5 bases and J by 12 bases, 18 bases remained unmatched. The CDR3 bases are TGTGCCAGCAGTCTCCCCCAGGGGGGCCCCCTGAGGGAACTGTTTTTT. It specifies CASSLPQGGPLRELFF. Full variable domain (missing parts from reference TRBV28 and TRBJ1-4): DVKVTQSSRYLVKRTGEKVFLECVQDMDHENMFWYRQDPGLGLRLIYFSYDVKMKEKGDIPEGYSVSREKKERFSLILESASTNQTSMYLCASSLPQGGPLRELFFGSGTQLSVL.

V gene TRBV19 combines with J gene TRBJ2-5; D unclear. Trimming pared 6 bases from V and 2 bases from J, leaving 10 bases between. The CDR3 covers 13 residues. Germline values: CDR1 LNHDA, CDR2 SQIVND (reference sequence). CDR3 region: CASRRQQQETQYF. In DNA form, the CDR3 reads TGTGCCAGTAGGAGGCAGCAACAAGAGACCCAGTACTTC.

This sequence joins TRBV9 and TRBJ1-6; D unresolved. The CDR3 consists of 14 residues. Between the trimmed V and J ends, which lost 0 bases and 9 bases, there was a span of 10 bases. Germline CDR1 SGDLS, CDR2 YYNGEE. DNA for the CDR3: TGTGCCAGCAGCGTAGACGGTCAGACTTCACCCCTCCACTTT. This translates into CASSVDGQTSPLHF.

In its sample, this clone was seen a few times. At the DNA level, this CDR3 is encoded by other sequences in the same sample as well. This chain joins TRBV7-3 and TRBJ2-7; 7 nucleotides match TRBD2. Germline values: CDR1 SGHTA, CDR2 FQGTGA. The V and J ends lost 2 bases and 6 bases, in that order; junction bases with no gene match: 4. The CDR3 sequence is 13 residues long. The CDR3 sequence: CASSLGGGPEQYF. CDR3 DNA sequence: TGTGCCAGCAGCTTAGGGGGGGGTCCCGAGCAGTACTTC.

This chain joins TRBV3-1 (or the pseudogene TRBV3-2) and TRBJ2-7, with D possibly matching TRBD1 (5 bases). In germline, CDR1 is LGHDT, CDR2 YNNKEL (reference sequence). Trimming took 0 bases from V and 7 from J, leaving 19 bases between them. CDR3 length equals 16 residues. The CDR3 protein is CASSQDLSTSRDEQYF. The DNA for the CDR3 is TGTGCCAGCAGCCAAGATCTTAGTACTTCCAGGGATGAGCAGTACTTC.

Comment on this clone: Other DNA sequences of this sample code for an identical CDR3. The J gene is TRBJ2-7, the V gene TRBV7-2; the D is unclear. There are 13 residues in the CDR3. CDR1 is SGHTA, CDR2 FQGNSA, per germline. V lost 4 bases and J 1 base, leaving 8 bases between the germline ends. In DNA, the CDR3 is TGTGCCAGCAGCTCATCTGGGTCCTACGAGCAGTACTTC. It yields the protein CASSSSGSYEQYF.